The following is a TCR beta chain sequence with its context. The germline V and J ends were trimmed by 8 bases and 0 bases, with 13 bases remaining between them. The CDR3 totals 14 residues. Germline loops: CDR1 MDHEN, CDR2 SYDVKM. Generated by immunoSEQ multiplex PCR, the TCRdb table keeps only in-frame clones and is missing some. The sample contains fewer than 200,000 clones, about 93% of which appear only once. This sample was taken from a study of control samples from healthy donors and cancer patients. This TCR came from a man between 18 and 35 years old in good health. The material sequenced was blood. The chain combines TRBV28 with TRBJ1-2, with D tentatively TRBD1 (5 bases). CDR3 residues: CASYPAGANYGYTF. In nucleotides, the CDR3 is TGTGCCAGCTACCCGGCGGGGGCTAACTATGGCTACACCTTC.